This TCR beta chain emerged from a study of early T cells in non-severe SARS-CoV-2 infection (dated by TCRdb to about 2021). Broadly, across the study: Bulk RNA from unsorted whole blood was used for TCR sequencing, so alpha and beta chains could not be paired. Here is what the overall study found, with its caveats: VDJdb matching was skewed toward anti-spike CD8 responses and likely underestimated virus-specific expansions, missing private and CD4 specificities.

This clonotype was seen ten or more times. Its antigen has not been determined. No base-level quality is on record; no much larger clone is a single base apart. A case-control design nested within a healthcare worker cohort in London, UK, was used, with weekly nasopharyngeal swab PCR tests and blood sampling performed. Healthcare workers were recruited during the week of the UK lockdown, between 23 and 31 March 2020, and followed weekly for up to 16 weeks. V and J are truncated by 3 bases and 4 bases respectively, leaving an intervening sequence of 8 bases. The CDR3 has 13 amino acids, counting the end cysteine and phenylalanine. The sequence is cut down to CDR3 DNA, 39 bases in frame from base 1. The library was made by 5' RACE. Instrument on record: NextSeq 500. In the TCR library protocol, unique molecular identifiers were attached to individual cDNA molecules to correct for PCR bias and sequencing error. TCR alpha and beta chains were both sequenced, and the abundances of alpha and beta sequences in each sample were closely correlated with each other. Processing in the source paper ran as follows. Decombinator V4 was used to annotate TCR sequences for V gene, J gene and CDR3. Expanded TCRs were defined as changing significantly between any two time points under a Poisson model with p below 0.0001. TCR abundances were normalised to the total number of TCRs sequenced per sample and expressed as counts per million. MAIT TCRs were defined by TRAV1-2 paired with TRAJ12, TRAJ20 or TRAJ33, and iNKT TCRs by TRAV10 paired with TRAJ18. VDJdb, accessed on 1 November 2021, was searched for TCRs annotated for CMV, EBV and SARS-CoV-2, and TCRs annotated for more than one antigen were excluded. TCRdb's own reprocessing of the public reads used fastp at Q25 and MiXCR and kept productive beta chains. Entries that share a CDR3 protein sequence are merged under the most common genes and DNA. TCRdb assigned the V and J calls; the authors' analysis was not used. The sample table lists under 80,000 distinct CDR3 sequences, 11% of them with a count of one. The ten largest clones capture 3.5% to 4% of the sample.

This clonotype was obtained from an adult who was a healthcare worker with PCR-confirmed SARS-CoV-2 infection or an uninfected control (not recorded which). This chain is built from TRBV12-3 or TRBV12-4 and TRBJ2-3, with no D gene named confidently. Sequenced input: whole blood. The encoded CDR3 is CASSFLGSDTQYF. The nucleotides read TGTGCCAGCAGTTTCCTGGGGTCAGATACGCAGTATTTT.